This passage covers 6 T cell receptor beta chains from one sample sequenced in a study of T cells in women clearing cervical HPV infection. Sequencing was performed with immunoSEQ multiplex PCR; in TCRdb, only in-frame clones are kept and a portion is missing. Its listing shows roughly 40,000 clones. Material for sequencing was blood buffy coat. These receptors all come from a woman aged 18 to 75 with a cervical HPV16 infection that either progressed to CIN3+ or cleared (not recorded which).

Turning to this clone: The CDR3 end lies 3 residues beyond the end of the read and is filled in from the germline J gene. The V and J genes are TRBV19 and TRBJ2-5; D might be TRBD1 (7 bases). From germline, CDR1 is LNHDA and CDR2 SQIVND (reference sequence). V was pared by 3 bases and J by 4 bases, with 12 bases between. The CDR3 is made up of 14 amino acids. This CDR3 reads CASSMEGAGETQYF. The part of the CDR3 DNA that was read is TGTGCCAGTAGTATGGAGGGGGCAGGAGAGACC.

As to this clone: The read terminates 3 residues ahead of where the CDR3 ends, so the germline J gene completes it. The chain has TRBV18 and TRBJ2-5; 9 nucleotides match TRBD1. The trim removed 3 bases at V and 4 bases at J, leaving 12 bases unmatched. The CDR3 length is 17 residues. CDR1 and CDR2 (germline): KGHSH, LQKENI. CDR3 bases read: TGTGCCAGCTCACCCCCCGGGACAGGGAGGGGACGAGAGACC. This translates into CASSPPGTGRGRET. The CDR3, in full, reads CASSPPGTGRGRETQYF.

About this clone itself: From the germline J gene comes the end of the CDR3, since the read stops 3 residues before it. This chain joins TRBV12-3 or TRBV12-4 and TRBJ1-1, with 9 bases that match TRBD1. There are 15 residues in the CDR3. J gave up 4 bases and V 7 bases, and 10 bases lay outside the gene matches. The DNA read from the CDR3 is TGTGCCAGCATAGCTGGACAGGGGAAGGGCACTGAA. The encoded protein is CASIAGQGKGTE. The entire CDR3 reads CASIAGQGKGTEAFF.

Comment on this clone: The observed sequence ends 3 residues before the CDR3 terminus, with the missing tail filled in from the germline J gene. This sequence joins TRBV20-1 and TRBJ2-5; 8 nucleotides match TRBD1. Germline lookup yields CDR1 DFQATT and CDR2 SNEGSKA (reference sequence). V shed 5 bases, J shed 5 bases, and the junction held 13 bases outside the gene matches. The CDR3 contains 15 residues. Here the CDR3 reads CSAPPLQGAQETQYF. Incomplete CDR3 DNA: TGCAGTGCTCCTCCTCTCCAGGGGGCGCAGGAGACC.

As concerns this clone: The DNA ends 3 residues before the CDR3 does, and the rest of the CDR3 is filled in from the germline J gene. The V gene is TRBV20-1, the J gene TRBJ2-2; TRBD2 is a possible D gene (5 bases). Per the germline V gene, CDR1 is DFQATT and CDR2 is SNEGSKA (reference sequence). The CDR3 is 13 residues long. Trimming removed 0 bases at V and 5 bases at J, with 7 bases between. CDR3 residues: CSARDEGTGELFF. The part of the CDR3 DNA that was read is TGCAGTGCTAGAGATGAGGGTACCGGGGAG.

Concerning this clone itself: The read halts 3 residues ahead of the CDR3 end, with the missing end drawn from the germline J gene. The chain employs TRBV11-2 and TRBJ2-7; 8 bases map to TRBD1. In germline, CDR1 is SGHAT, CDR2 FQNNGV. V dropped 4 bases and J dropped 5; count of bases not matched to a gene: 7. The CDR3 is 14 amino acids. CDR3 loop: CASSSTGVADEQYF. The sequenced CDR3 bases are TGTGCCAGCAGCTCGACAGGGGTGGCGGACGAG.